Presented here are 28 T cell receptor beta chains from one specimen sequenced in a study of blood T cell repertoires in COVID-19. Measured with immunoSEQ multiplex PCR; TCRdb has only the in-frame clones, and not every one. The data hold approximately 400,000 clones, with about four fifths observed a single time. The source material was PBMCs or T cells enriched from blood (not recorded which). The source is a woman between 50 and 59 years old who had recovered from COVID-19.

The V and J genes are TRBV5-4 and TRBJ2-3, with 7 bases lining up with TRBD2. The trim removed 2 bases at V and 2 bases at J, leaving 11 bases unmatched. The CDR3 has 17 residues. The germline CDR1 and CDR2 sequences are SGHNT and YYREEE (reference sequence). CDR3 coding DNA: TGTGCCAGCAGCTTCGTTGGGCGGGAGTTGTCCACAGATACGCAGTATTTT. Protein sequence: CASSFVGRELSTDTQYF.

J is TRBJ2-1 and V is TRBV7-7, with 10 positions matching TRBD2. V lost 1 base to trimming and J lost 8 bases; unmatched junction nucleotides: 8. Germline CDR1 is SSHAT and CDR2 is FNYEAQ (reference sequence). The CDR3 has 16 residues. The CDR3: CASSLVASGSRDEQFF. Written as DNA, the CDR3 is TGTGCCAGCAGCTTAGTAGCTAGCGGGAGTCGCGATGAGCAGTTCTTC.

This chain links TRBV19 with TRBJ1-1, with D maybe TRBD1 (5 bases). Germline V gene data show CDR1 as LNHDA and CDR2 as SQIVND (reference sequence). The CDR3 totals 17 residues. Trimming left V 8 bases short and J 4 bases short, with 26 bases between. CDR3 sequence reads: CASGGQPSWGTRTEAFF. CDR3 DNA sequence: TGTGCCAGTGGAGGGCAACCGTCGTGGGGGACTCGCACTGAAGCTTTCTTT.

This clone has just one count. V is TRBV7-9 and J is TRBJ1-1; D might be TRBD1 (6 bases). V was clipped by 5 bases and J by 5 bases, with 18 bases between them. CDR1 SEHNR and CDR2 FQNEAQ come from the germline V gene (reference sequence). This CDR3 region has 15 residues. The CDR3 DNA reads TGTGCCAGCAGCGCAATACAGGGCTGGGGGACTGAAGCTTTCTTT. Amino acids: CASSAIQGWGTEAFF.

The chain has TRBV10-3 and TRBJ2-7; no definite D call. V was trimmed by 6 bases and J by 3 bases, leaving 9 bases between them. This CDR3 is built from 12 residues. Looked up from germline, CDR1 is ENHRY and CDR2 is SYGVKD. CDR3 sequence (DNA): TGTGCCATCAGCTTGAACAACTACGAGCAGTACTTC. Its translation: CAISLNNYEQYF.

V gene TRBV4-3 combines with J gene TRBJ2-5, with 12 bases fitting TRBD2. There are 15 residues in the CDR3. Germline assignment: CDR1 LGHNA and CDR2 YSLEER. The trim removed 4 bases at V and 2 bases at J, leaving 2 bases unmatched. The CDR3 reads CASSLGLAGQETQYF. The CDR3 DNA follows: TGCGCCAGCAGCCTTGGACTAGCGGGGCAAGAGACCCAGTACTTC.

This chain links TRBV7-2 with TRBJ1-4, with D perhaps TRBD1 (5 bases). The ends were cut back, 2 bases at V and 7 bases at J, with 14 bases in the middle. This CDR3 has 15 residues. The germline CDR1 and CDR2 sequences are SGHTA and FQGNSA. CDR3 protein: CASSLSRAAGEKLFF. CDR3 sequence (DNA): TGTGCCAGCAGCTTAAGCAGGGCAGCGGGTGAAAAACTGTTTTTT.

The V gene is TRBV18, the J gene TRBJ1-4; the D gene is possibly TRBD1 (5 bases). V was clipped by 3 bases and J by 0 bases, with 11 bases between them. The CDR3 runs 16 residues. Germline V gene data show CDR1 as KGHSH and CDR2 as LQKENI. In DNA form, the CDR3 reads TGTGCCAGCTCACCTAGGGGATCTACAACTAATGAAAAACTGTTTTTT. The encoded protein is CASSPRGSTTNEKLFF.

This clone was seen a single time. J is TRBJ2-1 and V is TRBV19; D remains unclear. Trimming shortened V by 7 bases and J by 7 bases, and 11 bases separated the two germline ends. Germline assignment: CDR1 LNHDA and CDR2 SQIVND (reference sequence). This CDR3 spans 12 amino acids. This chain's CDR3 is CASNLNGNEQFF. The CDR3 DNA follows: TGTGCCAGTAACTTAAACGGGAATGAGCAGTTCTTC.

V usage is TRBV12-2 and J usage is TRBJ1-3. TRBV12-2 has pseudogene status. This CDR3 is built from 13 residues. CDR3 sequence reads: CASRTSGGNTIYF. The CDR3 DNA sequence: TGTGCAAGTCGCACCAGCGGGGGAAACACCATATATTTT.

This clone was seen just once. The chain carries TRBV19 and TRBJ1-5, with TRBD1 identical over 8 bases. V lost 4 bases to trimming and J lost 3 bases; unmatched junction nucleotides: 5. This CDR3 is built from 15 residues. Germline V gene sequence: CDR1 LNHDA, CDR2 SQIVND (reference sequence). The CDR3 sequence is CASSTGQGHNQPQHF. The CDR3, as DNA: TGTGCCAGTAGTACCGGACAGGGCCACAATCAGCCCCAGCATTTT.

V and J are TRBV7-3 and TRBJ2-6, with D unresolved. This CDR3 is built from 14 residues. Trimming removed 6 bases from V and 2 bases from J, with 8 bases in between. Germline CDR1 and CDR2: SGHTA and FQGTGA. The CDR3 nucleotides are TGTGCCAGCAGGTCAGGTACTGGGGCCAACGTCCTGACTTTC. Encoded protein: CASRSGTGANVLTF.

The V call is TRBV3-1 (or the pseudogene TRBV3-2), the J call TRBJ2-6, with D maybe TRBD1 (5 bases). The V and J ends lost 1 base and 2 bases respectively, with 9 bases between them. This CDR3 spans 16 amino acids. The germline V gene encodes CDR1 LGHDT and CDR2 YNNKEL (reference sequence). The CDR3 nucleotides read TGTGCCAGCAGCCAAGTCGCCAGGGCTGGGGCCAACGTCCTGACTTTC. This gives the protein CASSQVARAGANVLTF.

This CDR3 reads CASTLGRGYGYTF. For the CDR3, the DNA is TGTGCCAGTACCCTTGGCAGGGGCTATGGCTACACCTTC. This sequence joins TRBV19 and TRBJ1-2, with a tentative D call TRBD1 (6 bases). Germline CDR1 reads LNHDA; CDR2 reads SQIVND (reference sequence). Trimming pared 7 bases from V and 4 bases from J, leaving 13 bases between. This CDR3 is built from 13 residues.

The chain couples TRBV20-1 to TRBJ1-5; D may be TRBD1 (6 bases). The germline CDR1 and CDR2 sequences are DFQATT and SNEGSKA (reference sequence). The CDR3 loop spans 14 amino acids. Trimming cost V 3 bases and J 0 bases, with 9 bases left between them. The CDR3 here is CSASSGHSNQPQHF. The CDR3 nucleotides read TGCAGTGCTAGTTCGGGACATAGCAATCAGCCCCAGCATTTT.

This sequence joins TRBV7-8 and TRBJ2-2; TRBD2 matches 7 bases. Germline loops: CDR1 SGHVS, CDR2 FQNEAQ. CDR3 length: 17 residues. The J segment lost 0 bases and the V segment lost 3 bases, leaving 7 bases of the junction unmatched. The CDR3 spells CASSLAIAGPNTGELFF. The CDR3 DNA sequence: TGTGCCAGCAGCTTGGCTATAGCGGGCCCGAACACCGGGGAGCTGTTTTTT.

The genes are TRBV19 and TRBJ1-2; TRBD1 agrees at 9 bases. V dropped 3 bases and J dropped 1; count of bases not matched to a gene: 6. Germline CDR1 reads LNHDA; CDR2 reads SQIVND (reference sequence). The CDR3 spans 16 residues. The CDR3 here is CASSMRTGDFNYGYTF. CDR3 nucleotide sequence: TGTGCCAGTAGTATGAGGACAGGGGATTTTAACTATGGCTACACCTTC.

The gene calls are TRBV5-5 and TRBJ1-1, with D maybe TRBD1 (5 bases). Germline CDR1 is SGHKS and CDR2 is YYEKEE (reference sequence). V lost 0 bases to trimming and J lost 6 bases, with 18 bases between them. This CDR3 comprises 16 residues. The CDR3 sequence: CASSLAVRGIDSEAFF. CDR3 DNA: TGTGCCAGCAGCTTGGCCGTTAGGGGTATCGACTCTGAAGCTTTCTTT. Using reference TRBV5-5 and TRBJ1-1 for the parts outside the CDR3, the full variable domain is DAGVTQSPTHLIKTRGQQVTLRCSPISGHKSVSWYQQVLGQGPQFIFQYYEKEERGRGNFPDRFSARQFPNYSSELNVNALLLGDSALYLCASSLAVRGIDSEAFFGQGTRLTVV.

The CDR3 reads CAWSKRGSAGELFF. CDR3 in DNA: TGTGCCTGGAGTAAACGGGGGTCAGCCGGGGAGCTGTTTTTT. The chain has TRBV30 and TRBJ2-2; perhaps TRBD2 as D (6 bases). The CDR3 extends over 14 amino acids. Germline V gives CDR1 GTSNPN, CDR2 SVGIG (reference sequence). Trimming removed 2 bases from V and 6 bases from J, with 13 bases in between. The full variable domain, its missing parts supplied by reference TRBV30 and TRBJ2-2, is SQTIHQWPATLVQPVGSPLSLECTVEGTSNPNLYWYRQAAGRGLQLLFYSVGIGQISSEVPQNLSASRPQDRQFILSSKKLLLSDSGFYLCAWSKRGSAGELFFGEGSRLTVL.

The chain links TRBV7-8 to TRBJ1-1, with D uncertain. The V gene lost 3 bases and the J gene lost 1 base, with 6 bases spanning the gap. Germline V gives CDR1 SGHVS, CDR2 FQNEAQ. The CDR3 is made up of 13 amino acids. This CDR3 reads CASSFTRNTEAFF. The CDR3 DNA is TGTGCCAGCAGCTTCACACGGAACACTGAAGCTTTCTTT.

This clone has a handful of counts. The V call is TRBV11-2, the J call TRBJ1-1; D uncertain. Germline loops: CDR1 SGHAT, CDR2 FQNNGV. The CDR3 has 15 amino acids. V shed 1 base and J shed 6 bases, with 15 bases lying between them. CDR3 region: CASSLVWTPGAEAFF. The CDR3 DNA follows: TGTGCCAGCAGCTTAGTATGGACCCCCGGGGCTGAAGCTTTCTTT. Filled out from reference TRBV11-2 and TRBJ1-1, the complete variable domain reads EAGVAQSPRYKIIEKRQSVAFWCNPISGHATLYWYQQILGQGPKLLIQFQNNGVVDDSQLPKDRFSAERLKGVDSTLKIQPAKLEDSAVYLCASSLVWTPGAEAFFGQGTRLTVV.

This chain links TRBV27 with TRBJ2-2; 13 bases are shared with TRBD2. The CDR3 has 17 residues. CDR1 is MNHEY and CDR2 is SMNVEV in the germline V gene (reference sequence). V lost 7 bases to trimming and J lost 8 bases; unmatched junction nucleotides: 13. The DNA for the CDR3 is TGTGCCAGCATGGATGACAGGACTAGCGGGAGTTCTGGGGAGCTGTTTTTT. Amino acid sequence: CASMDDRTSGSSGELFF.

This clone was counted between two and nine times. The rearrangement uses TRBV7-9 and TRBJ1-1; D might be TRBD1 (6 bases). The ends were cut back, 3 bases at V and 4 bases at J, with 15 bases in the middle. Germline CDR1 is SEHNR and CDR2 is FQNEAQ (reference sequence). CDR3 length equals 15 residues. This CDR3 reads CASSFTGSRITEAFF. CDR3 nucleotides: TGTGCCAGCAGCTTTACAGGGTCCAGGATCACTGAAGCTTTCTTT.

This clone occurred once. Written as DNA, the CDR3 is TGCGCCAGCAGCGCCACAGGAGATTATAATTCACCCCTCCACTTT. This translates into CASSATGDYNSPLHF. This rearrangement joins TRBV5-1 to TRBJ1-6; D might be TRBD1 (5 bases). The CDR3 runs to 15 residues. CDR1 and CDR2 (germline): SGHRS, YFSETQ. V was shortened by 4 bases and J by 4 bases, with 12 bases between the two germline ends. Complete variable domain (other parts from reference TRBV5-1 and TRBJ1-6): KAGVTQTPRYLIKTRGQQVTLSCSPISGHRSVSWYQQTPGQGLQFLFEYFSETQRNKGNFPGRFSGRQFSNSRSEMNVSTLELGDSALYLCASSATGDYNSPLHFGNGTRLTVT.

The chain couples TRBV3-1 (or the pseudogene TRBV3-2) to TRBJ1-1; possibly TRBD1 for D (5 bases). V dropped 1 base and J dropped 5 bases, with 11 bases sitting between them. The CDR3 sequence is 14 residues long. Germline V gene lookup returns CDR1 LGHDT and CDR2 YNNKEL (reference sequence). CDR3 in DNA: TGTGCCAGCAGCCAAGGTGTGGGGGGGACTGAAGCTTTCTTT. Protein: CASSQGVGGTEAFF.

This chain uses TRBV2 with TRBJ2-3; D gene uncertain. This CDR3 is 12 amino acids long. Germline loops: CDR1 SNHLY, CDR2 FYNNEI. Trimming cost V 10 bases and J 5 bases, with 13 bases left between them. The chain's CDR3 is CAIPETGDTQYF. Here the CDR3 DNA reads TGTGCCATCCCAGAGACGGGAGATACGCAGTATTTT.

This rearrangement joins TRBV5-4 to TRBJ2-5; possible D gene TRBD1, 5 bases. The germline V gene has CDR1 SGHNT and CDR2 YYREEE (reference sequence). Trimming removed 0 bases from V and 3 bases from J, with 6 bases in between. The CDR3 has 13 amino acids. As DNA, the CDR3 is TGTGCCAGCAGCTTGGGCAGGGAAGAGACCCAGTACTTC. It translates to CASSLGREETQYF.

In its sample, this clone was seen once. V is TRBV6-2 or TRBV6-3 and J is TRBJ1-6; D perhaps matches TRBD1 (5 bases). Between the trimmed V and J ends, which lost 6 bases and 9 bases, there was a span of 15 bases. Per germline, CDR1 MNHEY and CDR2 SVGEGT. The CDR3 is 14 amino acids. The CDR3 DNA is TGTGCCAGCAGCGGGGGGTCGGAATTTTCACCCCTCCACTTT. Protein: CASSGGSEFSPLHF.